This TCR beta chain stems from a study of T cells after yellow fever vaccination. Whole-study context: Those fractions that held only low numbers of cells were prepared using the SMART-Seq v4 Ultra Low Input RNA kit.

It was through 5'RACE template switching that TCR cDNA was made, with a universal primer site and UMIs added. TCRdb recomputed calls from the 5' RACE reads with MiXCR, one row per CDR3 protein. Here the sample spans some 200,000 distinct CDR3 sequences, approximately 3% being singletons. Study-wide results and caveats: Subsequent to the booster, the majority of primary-vaccination clones reappeared (96% CD4, approximately 90% CD8). The CD4 compartment and the CD8 compartment contained a small share of clonotypes in common.

Germline CDR1 SGHRS, CDR2 YFSETQ. V lost 2 bases and J 4 bases, leaving 3 bases between the germline ends. The CDR3 is 12 amino acids. This clonotype was detected many times. Its cognate antigen is unknown. The gene calls are TRBV5-1 and TRBJ2-2; D uncertain. Sequenced here: CD4+ T cells sorted from PBMCs, sampled 10 days after the yellow fever booster vaccination. The sequence derives from a man between 18 and 29 years old who received the YFV17D yellow fever vaccine. The CDR3 nucleotides read TGCGCCAGCAGCTTCAGCACCGGGGAGCTGTTTTTT. It specifies CASSFSTGELFF.